The entry below gives a single T cell receptor beta chain sequence along with its context. This entry belongs to a study of shared clonotypes between healthy human individuals. Assay runs were performed at deep level. Genomic DNA of every subset was divided equally among multiple immunoSEQ plates. Produced via immunoSEQ multiplex PCR; TCRdb's table is partial and in-frame only. The sample lists hundreds of thousands of clones, 96% occurring once. The CDR3 is 14 residues long. The germline CDR1 and CDR2 sequences are MGHRA and YSYEKL. The ends lost 3 bases at V and 3 bases at J; junction bases unmatched: 5. Cells designated naive CD8 were CD45RO-negative and were positively selected for CCR7, with terminally differentiated effector memory CD45RA+ cells excluded. Each sample came from a Caucasian adult donor living in Nashville, Tennessee.

Specimen: naive CD8+ T cells sorted from blood. The sequence was obtained from a man in his thirties or forties in good health. The chain has TRBV4-1 and TRBJ2-7; 7 bases map to TRBD2. The CDR3, as DNA: TGCGCCAGCAGCCAGACTAGCAACTTCTACGAGCAGTACTTC. Translating it yields CASSQTSNFYEQYF.